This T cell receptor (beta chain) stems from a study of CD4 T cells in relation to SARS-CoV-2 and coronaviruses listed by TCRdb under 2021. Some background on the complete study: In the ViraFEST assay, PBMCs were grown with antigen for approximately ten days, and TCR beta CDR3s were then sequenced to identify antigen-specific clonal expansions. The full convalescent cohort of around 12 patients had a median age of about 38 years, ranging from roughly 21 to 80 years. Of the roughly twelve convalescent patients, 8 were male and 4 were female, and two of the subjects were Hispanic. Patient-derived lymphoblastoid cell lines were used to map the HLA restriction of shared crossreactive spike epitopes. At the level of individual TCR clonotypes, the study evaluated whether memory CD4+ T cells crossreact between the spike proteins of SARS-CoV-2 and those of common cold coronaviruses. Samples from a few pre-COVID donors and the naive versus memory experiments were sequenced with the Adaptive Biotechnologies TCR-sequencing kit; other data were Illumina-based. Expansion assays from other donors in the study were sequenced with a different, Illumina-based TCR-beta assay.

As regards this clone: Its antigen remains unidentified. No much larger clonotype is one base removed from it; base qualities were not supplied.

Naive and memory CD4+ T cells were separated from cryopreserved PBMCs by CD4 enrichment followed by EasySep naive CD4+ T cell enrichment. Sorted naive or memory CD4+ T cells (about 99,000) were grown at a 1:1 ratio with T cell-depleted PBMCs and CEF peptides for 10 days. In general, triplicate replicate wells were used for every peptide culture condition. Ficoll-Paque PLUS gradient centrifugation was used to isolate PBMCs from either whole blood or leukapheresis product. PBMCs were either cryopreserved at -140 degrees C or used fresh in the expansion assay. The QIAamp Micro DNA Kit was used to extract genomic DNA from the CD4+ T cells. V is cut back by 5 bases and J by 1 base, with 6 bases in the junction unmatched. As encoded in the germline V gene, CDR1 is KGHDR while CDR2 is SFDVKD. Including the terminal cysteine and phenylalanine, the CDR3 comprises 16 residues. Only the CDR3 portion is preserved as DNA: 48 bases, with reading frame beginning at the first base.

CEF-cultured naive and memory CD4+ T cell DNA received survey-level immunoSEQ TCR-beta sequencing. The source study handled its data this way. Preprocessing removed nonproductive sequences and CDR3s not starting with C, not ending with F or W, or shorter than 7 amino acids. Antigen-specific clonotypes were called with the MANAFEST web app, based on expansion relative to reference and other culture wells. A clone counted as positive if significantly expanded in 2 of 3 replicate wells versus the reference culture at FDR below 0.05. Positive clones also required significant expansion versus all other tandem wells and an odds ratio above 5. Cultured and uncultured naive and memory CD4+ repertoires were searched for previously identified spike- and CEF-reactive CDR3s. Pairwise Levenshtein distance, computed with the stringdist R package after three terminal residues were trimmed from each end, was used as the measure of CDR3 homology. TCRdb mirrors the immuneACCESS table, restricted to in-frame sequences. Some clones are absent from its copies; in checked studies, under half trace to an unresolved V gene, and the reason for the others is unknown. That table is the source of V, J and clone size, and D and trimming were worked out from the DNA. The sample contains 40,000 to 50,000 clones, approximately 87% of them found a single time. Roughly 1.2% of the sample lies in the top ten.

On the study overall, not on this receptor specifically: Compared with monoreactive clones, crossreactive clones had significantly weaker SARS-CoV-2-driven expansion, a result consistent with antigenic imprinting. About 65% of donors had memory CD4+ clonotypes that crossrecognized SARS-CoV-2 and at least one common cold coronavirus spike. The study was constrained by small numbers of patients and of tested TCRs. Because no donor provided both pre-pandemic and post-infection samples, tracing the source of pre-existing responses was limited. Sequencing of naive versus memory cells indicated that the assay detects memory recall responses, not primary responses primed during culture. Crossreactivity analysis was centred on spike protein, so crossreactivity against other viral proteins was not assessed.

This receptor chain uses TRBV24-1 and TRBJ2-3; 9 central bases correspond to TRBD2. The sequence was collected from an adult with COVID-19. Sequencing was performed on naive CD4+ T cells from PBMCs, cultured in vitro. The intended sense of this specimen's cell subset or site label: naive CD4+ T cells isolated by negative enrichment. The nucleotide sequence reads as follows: TGTGCCACCAGTGGATGGGGACTAGCACGCACAGATACGCAGTATTTT. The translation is CATSGWGLARTDTQYF.